This is a list of T cell receptor beta chains from one sample in a study of CD8+ T cells in alopecia areata. Some clones are missing from TCRdb's copy, which holds only in-frame ones; the method was immunoSEQ multiplex PCR. This table has 110,000 or so clones, 50% to 75% appearing once. The starting material was CD8+ T cells sorted from blood, obtained at week 4, from a patient treated with tofacitinib. The receptors derive from a human donor with alopecia areata. CDR3s include the opening cysteine and the closing phenylalanine or tryptophan. Each record gives: CDR3 protein, CDR3 DNA, V gene, clone size, J gene, D gene. The D gene is left open where the match is weak. Clone size appears in some rows only: once, few, many, or a class for an expanded clone.

CDR3 protein: CASGGGGMNTEAFF
CDR3 DNA: TGTGCCAGCGGAGGTGGGGGAATGAACACTGAAGCTTTCTTT
V gene: TRBV27
clone size: -
J gene: TRBJ1-1
D gene: -

CDR3 protein: CAWSSGNEQYF
CDR3 DNA: TGTGCCTGGAGTTCTGGGAACGAGCAGTACTTC
V gene: TRBV30
clone size: once
J gene: TRBJ2-7
D gene: -

CDR3 protein: CASSEGDTSYEQYF
CDR3 DNA: TGTGCCAGCAGTGAAGGGGACACCTCCTACGAGCAGTACTTC
V gene: TRBV6-5
clone size: few
J gene: TRBJ2-7
D gene: -

CDR3 protein: CASSVGGFTEAFF
CDR3 DNA: TGTGCCAGCAGCGTAGGTGGGTTCACTGAAGCTTTCTTT
V gene: TRBV9
clone size: few
J gene: TRBJ1-1
D gene: -

CDR3 protein: CASSLQGPNTEAFF
CDR3 DNA: TGTGCCAGCAGCTTACAGGGCCCTAACACTGAAGCTTTCTTC
V gene: TRBV7-6
clone size: -
J gene: TRBJ1-1
D gene: -

CDR3 protein: CATSRDSGRGAFF
CDR3 DNA: TGTGCCACCAGCAGAGATAGTGGGAGAGGAGCTTTCTTT
V gene: TRBV15
clone size: -
J gene: TRBJ1-1
D gene: -

CDR3 protein: CASGDYGYTF
CDR3 DNA: TGTGCCTCCGGGGACTATGGCTACACCTTC
V gene: TRBV30
clone size: -
J gene: TRBJ1-2
D gene: -

CDR3 protein: CASSVEVGTTGGYTF
CDR3 DNA: TGTGCCAGCAGCGTAGAGGTGGGGACTACGGGAGGCTACACCTTC
V gene: TRBV9
clone size: -
J gene: TRBJ1-2
D gene: -

CDR3 protein: CASRGGQDLNQPQHF
CDR3 DNA: TGTGCCAGCAGGGGTGGACAGGACTTAAATCAGCCCCAGCATTTT
V gene: TRBV27
clone size: -
J gene: TRBJ1-5
D gene: TRBD1

CDR3 protein: CASSIAGGPNNEQFF
CDR3 DNA: TGTGCCAGTAGTATAGCGGGGGGGCCCAACAATGAGCAGTTCTTC
V gene: TRBV19
clone size: few
J gene: TRBJ2-1
D gene: TRBD2

CDR3 protein: CSVEDGSPYEQYF
CDR3 DNA: TGCAGCGTTGAAGATGGGAGTCCCTACGAGCAGTACTTC
V gene: TRBV29-1
clone size: few
J gene: TRBJ2-7
D gene: -

CDR3 protein: CASSGDETQYF
CDR3 DNA: TGTGCCAGCAGCGGGGACGAGACCCAGTACTTC
V gene: TRBV5-6
clone size: -
J gene: TRBJ2-5
D gene: -

CDR3 protein: CAWSVLSGRETQYF
CDR3 DNA: TGTGCCTGGAGTGTACTTTCAGGAAGAGAGACCCAGTACTTC
V gene: TRBV30
clone size: few
J gene: TRBJ2-5
D gene: -

CDR3 protein: CASSLSTGFQPQHF
CDR3 DNA: TGTGCCAGCAGTTTATCGACGGGATTTCAGCCCCAGCATTTT
V gene: TRBV27
clone size: -
J gene: TRBJ1-5
D gene: -

CDR3 protein: CAWSGTFYEQYF
CDR3 DNA: TGTGCCTGGAGTGGGACATTCTACGAGCAGTACTTC
V gene: TRBV30
clone size: few
J gene: TRBJ2-7
D gene: -

CDR3 protein: CASTPGSYGYTF
CDR3 DNA: TGTGCCAGCACCCCGGGATCCTATGGCTACACCTTC
V gene: TRBV7-9
clone size: -
J gene: TRBJ1-2
D gene: -

CDR3 protein: CSVERQEGSYTF
CDR3 DNA: TGCAGCGTTGAAAGGCAGGAGGGGAGCTACACCTTC
V gene: TRBV29-1
clone size: -
J gene: TRBJ1-2
D gene: -

CDR3 protein: CASSPRVREAFF
CDR3 DNA: TGTGCCAGCAGTCCCCGGGTCCGTGAAGCTTTCTTT
V gene: TRBV28
clone size: -
J gene: TRBJ1-1
D gene: -

CDR3 protein: CASSGGVRNEQFF
CDR3 DNA: TGTGCCAGCAGCGGTGGGGTTCGGAATGAGCAGTTCTTC
V gene: TRBV13
clone size: -
J gene: TRBJ2-1
D gene: -

CDR3 protein: CASSPRDSDQETQYF
CDR3 DNA: TGTGCCAGCTCACCACGGGACAGTGACCAAGAGACCCAGTACTTC
V gene: TRBV18
clone size: -
J gene: TRBJ2-5
D gene: TRBD1

CDR3 protein: CSVPDSTEAFF
CDR3 DNA: TGCAGCGTCCCGGACAGCACTGAAGCTTTCTTT
V gene: TRBV29-1
clone size: few
J gene: TRBJ1-1
D gene: -

CDR3 protein: CASSLRDTLGEAYEAFF
CDR3 DNA: TGTGCCAGCAGTCTCCGGGACACCCTTGGTGAGGCGTACGAAGCTTTCTTT
V gene: TRBV28
clone size: -
J gene: TRBJ1-1
D gene: -

CDR3 protein: CACIVTSDYEQYF
CDR3 DNA: TGTGCCTGCATCGTCACGTCGGACTACGAGCAGTACTTC
V gene: TRBV30
clone size: few
J gene: TRBJ2-7
D gene: -

CDR3 protein: CSAPSGLAGNEQFF
CDR3 DNA: TGCAGCGCACCTTCGGGACTAGCGGGCAATGAGCAGTTCTTC
V gene: TRBV29-1
clone size: -
J gene: TRBJ2-1
D gene: TRBD2

CDR3 protein: CASSLLGDNNSPLHF
CDR3 DNA: TGTGCCAGCAGCTTGTTGGGGGATAATAATTCACCCCTCCACTTT
V gene: TRBV5-6
clone size: -
J gene: TRBJ1-6
D gene: -

CDR3 protein: CATRARQETQYF
CDR3 DNA: TGTGCCACCAGGGCCCGGCAGGAGACCCAGTACTTC
V gene: TRBV7-9
clone size: -
J gene: TRBJ2-5
D gene: -

CDR3 protein: CASSWPSGGDLYQETQYF
CDR3 DNA: TGTGCCAGCAGCTGGCCTAGCGGGGGGGATTTGTACCAAGAGACCCAGTACTTC
V gene: TRBV11-2
clone size: once
J gene: TRBJ2-5
D gene: TRBD2

CDR3 protein: CAWGGFMGTDTQYF
CDR3 DNA: TGTGCCTGGGGGGGGTTCATGGGCACAGATACGCAGTATTTT
V gene: TRBV30
clone size: -
J gene: TRBJ2-3
D gene: -

CDR3 protein: CAWSPGGASEQYF
CDR3 DNA: TGTGCCTGGAGTCCAGGGGGGGCTAGCGAGCAGTACTTC
V gene: TRBV30
clone size: few
J gene: TRBJ2-7
D gene: -

CDR3 protein: CSERGYNEQFF
CDR3 DNA: TGCAGCGAGCGGGGGTACAATGAGCAGTTCTTC
V gene: TRBV29-1
clone size: few
J gene: TRBJ2-1
D gene: TRBD2

CDR3 protein: CSVPIGPYEELSGANVLTF
CDR3 DNA: TGCAGCGTTCCCATAGGGCCCTACGAGGAGCTCTCTGGGGCCAACGTCCTGACTTTC
V gene: TRBV29-1
clone size: few
J gene: TRBJ2-6
D gene: -

CDR3 protein: CAWSVGGNEQYF
CDR3 DNA: TGTGCCTGGAGTGTCGGGGGGAACGAGCAGTACTTC
V gene: TRBV30
clone size: -
J gene: TRBJ2-7
D gene: TRBD2